This T cell receptor beta chain is drawn from a study of yellow fever vaccine responses in identical twins. Details on this clonotype: The antigen remains unidentified.

Broader study findings: Twins reportedly appeared to share part of their vaccine T cell response while keeping part individual.

The CDR3 is made up of 15 amino acids. Deletions cut 0 bases from V and 2 bases from J, with 11 bases between. Per germline, CDR1 LGHDT and CDR2 YNNKEL (reference sequence). TCRdb called the RT-PCR reads again in MiXCR, with one record for every CDR3 protein. The sample holds several thousand distinct CDR3 sequences, approximately 90% seen once. The TCR sequence derives from a woman between 18 and 30 years old who received the yellow fever vaccine. This chain links TRBV3-1 with TRBJ2-7; the D gene is possibly TRBD2 (5 bases). This sample comprised T cells from blood (PBMCs), unsorted or a sorted subset (not recorded which), obtained before or after yellow fever vaccination (not recorded which). CDR3 nucleotides: TGTGCCAGCAGCCAAGATAGGACTCCAACCTACGAGCAGTACTTC. It is translated as CASSQDRTPTYEQYF.